The 26 T cell receptor beta chains below were found in one sample sequenced in a study of vaccination effects on CD4 cells after COVID-19. Sequencing followed a ViraFEST assay step that expanded antigen-specific CD4+ T cells with viral peptide pools. CD4+ T cell isolation took place after about nine days of culture. Participants were given two doses of BNT162b2 or mRNA-1273 vaccine. Repertoires were generated with immunoSEQ multiplex PCR, while TCRdb's copy carries only in-frame clones and drops some. The repertoire holds 27,000 or so clones, with 83% as singletons. Their antigen targets remain unknown. The sequencing used CD4+ T cells from PBMCs cultured with HCoV-NL63 spike peptides, collected after COVID-19 vaccination. The receptors originated from a human donor who received a COVID-19 vaccine. Some clones in this sample may be carry-over from other donors' samples.

The chain carries TRBV30 and TRBJ1-5; 9 bases align to TRBD1. V trimming: 3 bases; J trimming: 3 bases; junction bases outside the gene matches: 3. This CDR3 has 14 amino acids. CDR1 and CDR2 from the germline V gene are GTSNPN and SVGIG (reference sequence). This CDR3 reads CAWRGQGANQPQHF. CDR3 nucleotide sequence: TGTGCCTGGAGGGGACAGGGTGCCAATCAGCCCCAGCATTTT. The variable domain in full, completed from reference TRBV30 and TRBJ1-5, reads SQTIHQWPATLVQPVGSPLSLECTVEGTSNPNLYWYRQAAGRGLQLLFYSVGIGQISSEVPQNLSASRPQDRQFILSSKKLLLSDSGFYLCAWRGQGANQPQHFGDGTRLSIL.

The rearrangement uses TRBV9 and TRBJ1-2, with 11 nucleotides matching TRBD1. J was trimmed by 3 bases and V by 6 bases; bases with no gene match: 7. CDR3 size: 15 residues. Germline loops: CDR1 SGDLS, CDR2 YYNGEE. The chain's CDR3 is CASTKDRGRDYGYTF. DNA for the CDR3: TGTGCCAGCACCAAGGACAGGGGGCGCGACTATGGCTACACCTTC.

J is TRBJ1-2 and V is TRBV6-1, with 8 bases fitting TRBD1. The CDR3 covers 14 residues. The junction had 3 bases not matched to a gene; V was cut back by 1 base and J by 5 bases. Germline lookup yields CDR1 MNHNS and CDR2 SASEGT. The CDR3 DNA sequence: TGTGCCAGCAGTGAAGTTAGACAGGGGTATGGCTACACCTTC. Translation gives CASSEVRQGYGYTF.

This clone has only a few counts. The V and J genes are TRBV19 and TRBJ2-1, with D possibly being TRBD1 (7 bases). Trimming pared 5 bases from V and 9 bases from J, leaving 14 bases between. This CDR3 spans 13 amino acids. The germline V gene has CDR1 LNHDA and CDR2 SQIVND (reference sequence). CDR3 region: CASSDRDWGEQFF. In DNA form, the CDR3 reads TGTGCCAGTAGTGACAGGGACTGGGGTGAGCAGTTCTTC.

The V and J genes are TRBV12-5 and TRBJ1-1, with 8 bases aligning to TRBD1. Germline loops: CDR1 LGHNT, CDR2 FRNRAP. J was trimmed by 6 bases and V by 4 bases; bases with no gene match: 13. The CDR3 length is 16 residues. CDR3 in DNA: TGTGCTAGTGGTTCTCGCCCAGGGGGCACGCTCTCTGAAGCTTTCTTT. This sequence encodes CASGSRPGGTLSEAFF.

The V gene is TRBV3-1 (or the pseudogene TRBV3-2), the J gene TRBJ1-2, with D unclear. CDR3 length: 15 residues. Trimming removed 3 bases from V and 3 bases from J, with 14 bases in between. The germline CDR1 and CDR2 sequences are LGHDT and YNNKEL (reference sequence). The CDR3 region has the DNA TGTGCCAGCAGCCAGGGTCCCCCCAGTTACTATGGCTACACCTTC. Its translation is CASSQGPPSYYGYTF.

The chain couples TRBV9 to TRBJ1-6; D is ambiguous. The CDR3 is made up of 15 amino acids. V was clipped by 0 bases and J by 7 bases, with 11 bases between them. Germline loops: CDR1 SGDLS, CDR2 YYNGEE. CDR3 sequence (DNA): TGTGCCAGCAGCGTAGCTGTGGGTGGGAATTCACCCCTCCACTTT. It specifies CASSVAVGGNSPLHF.

This chain connects TRBV2 to TRBJ1-4; D unclear. The CDR3 length is 12 residues. Trimming cost V 8 bases and J 1 base, with 5 bases left between them. In germline, CDR1 is SNHLY, CDR2 FYNNEI. In DNA form, the CDR3 reads TGTGCCAGCGGGATAACTAATGAAAAACTGTTTTTT. This gives the protein CASGITNEKLFF. The full variable domain, rest sourced from reference TRBV2 and TRBJ1-4, is EPEVTQTPSHQVTQMGQEVILRCVPISNHLYFYWYRQILGQKVEFLVSFYNNEISEKSEIFDDQFSVERPDGSNFTLKIRSTKLEDSAMYFCASGITNEKLFFGSGTQLSVL.

This clone was seen a single time. CDR3 loop: CASSQVGGLYGYTF. CDR3 DNA: TGTGCCAGCAGCCAAGTGGGGGGGCTCTATGGCTACACCTTC. V is TRBV3-1 (or the pseudogene TRBV3-2) and J is TRBJ1-2; perhaps TRBD1 as D (6 bases). V was clipped by 1 base and J by 4 bases, with 10 bases between them. Germline CDR1 reads LGHDT; CDR2 reads YNNKEL (reference sequence). This CDR3 has 14 amino acids.

V and J are TRBV18 and TRBJ2-5; a possible D gene is TRBD1 (5 bases). Germline V gives CDR1 KGHSH, CDR2 LQKENI. The CDR3 has 17 residues. The V and J ends lost 0 bases and 1 base respectively, with 15 bases between them. CDR3 amino acids: CASSPPELGAGQETQYF. Here the CDR3 DNA reads TGTGCCAGCTCACCACCGGAGTTAGGGGCTGGCCAAGAGACCCAGTACTTC.

The V and J genes are TRBV30 and TRBJ2-3; 7 bases map to TRBD1. This CDR3 comprises 15 residues. Germline assignment: CDR1 GTSNPN and CDR2 SVGIG (reference sequence). Trimming cost V 2 bases and J 0 bases; bases outside gene matches: 5. CDR3 nucleotide sequence: TGTGCCTGGAGTCGGACAGGTTCTAGCACAGATACGCAGTATTTT. Its translation is CAWSRTGSSTDTQYF.

V usage is TRBV18 and J usage is TRBJ1-3; TRBD1 aligns across 8 bases. CDR1 KGHSH and CDR2 LQKENI come from the germline V gene. V lost 2 bases and J lost 0; bases outside the gene matches: 6. The CDR3 covers 17 residues. The CDR3 is CASSPYAGGVSGNTIYF. CDR3 DNA sequence: TGTGCCAGCTCACCATACGCAGGGGGCGTCTCTGGAAACACCATATATTTT.

The rearrangement joins TRBV6-5 to TRBJ2-7; the D gene is possibly TRBD2 (5 bases). The CDR3 totals 12 residues. Trimming left V 5 bases short and J 7 bases short, with 12 bases between. Germline loops: CDR1 MNHEY, CDR2 SVGAGI. CDR3 loop: CASSTGKWEQYV. The CDR3 coding sequence is TGTGCCAGCAGTACCGGGAAATGGGAGCAGTACGTC.

This clone has a handful of counts. This chain joins TRBV19 and TRBJ2-2; 10 bases line up with TRBD1. Germline V lookup: CDR1 LNHDA, CDR2 SQIVND (reference sequence). CDR3 length: 15 amino acids. The V segment lost 6 bases and the J segment 1 base; nucleotides outside the gene matches: 2. The CDR3 nucleotides are TGTGCCAGTAGAAGGACAGGGGGGAACACCGGGGAGCTGTTTTTT. This codes for CASRRTGGNTGELFF. Full variable domain (rest looked up from reference TRBV19 and TRBJ2-2): DGGITQSPKYLFRKEGQNVTLSCEQNLNHDAMYWYRQDPGQGLRLIYYSQIVNDFQKGDIAEGYSVSREKKESFPLTVTSAQKNPTAFYLCASRRTGGNTGELFFGEGSRLTVL.

This chain connects TRBV5-1 to TRBJ2-6; possibly TRBD1 or TRBD2 for D (6 bases each). Deletions cut 1 base from V and 3 bases from J, with 11 bases between. Germline CDR1 is SGHRS and CDR2 is YFSETQ. The CDR3 totals 16 residues. The CDR3 loop is CASSLSGASGANVLTF. The DNA of the CDR3 is TGCGCCAGCAGCTTGTCGGGGGCTAGTGGGGCCAACGTCCTGACTTTC. Looking up the rest from reference TRBV5-1 and TRBJ2-6 gives the full variable domain: KAGVTQTPRYLIKTRGQQVTLSCSPISGHRSVSWYQQTPGQGLQFLFEYFSETQRNKGNFPGRFSGRQFSNSRSEMNVSTLELGDSALYLCASSLSGASGANVLTFGAGSRLTVL.

The V and J genes are TRBV12-3 or TRBV12-4 and TRBJ1-2; D is unclear. The length of the CDR3 is 12 residues. Trimming pared 5 bases from V and 3 bases from J, leaving 7 bases between. DNA for the CDR3: TGTGCCAGCAGTCAGGCCTACTATGGCTACACCTTC. Amino acids: CASSQAYYGYTF.

The chain is built from TRBV2 and TRBJ2-2; D is uncertain. Germline-derived CDR1 and CDR2 are SNHLY and FYNNEI. The CDR3 spans 13 residues. The V gene lost 1 base and the J gene lost 7 bases, with 7 bases spanning the gap. The CDR3 is CASSEESGGELFF. The CDR3 nucleotides read TGTGCCAGCAGTGAAGAAAGTGGCGGGGAGCTGTTTTTT.

This chain connects TRBV5-1 to TRBJ2-2; perhaps D is TRBD1 or TRBD2 (6 bases each). The CDR3 consists of 16 residues. The germline gives CDR1 SGHRS, CDR2 YFSETQ. V gave up 6 bases and J gave up 5 bases, with 20 bases separating them. The CDR3: CASKLGGGQDTGELFF. The CDR3 nucleotides are TGCGCCAGCAAGCTTGGAGGGGGGCAAGATACCGGGGAGCTGTTTTTT.

The chain employs TRBV15 and TRBJ1-2; 12 nucleotides line up with TRBD1. The CDR3 sequence is 16 residues long. V shed 4 bases and J 6 bases; nucleotides not matched to a gene: 9. In germline, CDR1 is LNHNV, CDR2 YYDKDF (reference sequence). The CDR3 here is CATSTGRDRGRDGYTF. The CDR3 nucleotides read TGTGCCACCAGCACAGGCCGGGACAGGGGGCGGGATGGCTACACCTTC.

Only one count was recorded for this clone. The rearrangement uses TRBV19 and TRBJ2-5; D is possibly TRBD1 or TRBD2 (5 bases each). The length of the CDR3 is 14 residues. Per the germline V gene, CDR1 is LNHDA and CDR2 is SQIVND (reference sequence). The germline V and J ends were trimmed by 1 base and 1 base, with 7 bases remaining between them. The CDR3 DNA is TGTGCCAGTAGTATAGTGAGGGGCCAAGAGACCCAGTACTTC. Amino acid sequence: CASSIVRGQETQYF.

This clone was observed a single time. The chain combines TRBV4-1 with TRBJ1-3; D gene ambiguous. The length of the CDR3 is 15 residues. Germline loops: CDR1 MGHRA, CDR2 YSYEKL. V lost 0 bases to trimming and J lost 0 bases, with 6 bases between them. The CDR3 reads CASSQETSSGNTIYF. Here the CDR3 DNA reads TGCGCCAGCAGCCAAGAAACCAGCTCTGGAAACACCATATATTTT.

Only a few counts were recorded for this clone. V is TRBV19 and J is TRBJ2-4; the match to TRBD1 covers 8 bases. The CDR3 loop spans 17 amino acids. The germline V gene encodes CDR1 LNHDA and CDR2 SQIVND (reference sequence). The V and J ends lost 5 bases and 3 bases, in that order; junction bases with no gene match: 12. CDR3 in amino acids: CASSSYGQGALKNIQYF. The CDR3 DNA sequence: TGTGCCAGTAGTTCTTACGGACAGGGAGCCCTCAAAAACATTCAGTACTTC.

This chain joins TRBV18 and TRBJ1-3; D ambiguous. Germline V gives CDR1 KGHSH, CDR2 LQKENI. The CDR3 runs 17 residues. V lost 3 bases, J lost 0 bases, and 15 bases lay in between. CDR3 protein: CASSPAGNTVSGNTIYF. The CDR3 bases are TGTGCCAGCTCACCGGCGGGAAATACTGTCTCTGGAAACACCATATATTTT.

This chain joins TRBV6-1 and TRBJ2-1; either TRBD1 or TRBD2 may fit D (6 bases each). Deletions cut 2 bases from V and 7 bases from J, with 18 bases between. CDR1 MNHNS and CDR2 SASEGT come from the germline V gene. The CDR3 spans 16 residues. The CDR3 sequence is CASSEFGGGTRNEQFF. CDR3 coding DNA: TGTGCCAGCAGTGAATTTGGAGGGGGGACGCGAAATGAGCAGTTCTTC.

This clone has just a few counts. The chain links TRBV2 to TRBJ1-1, with a possible D match to TRBD1 (5 bases). The CDR3 has 15 amino acids. V lost 7 bases and J lost 2, with 17 bases in between. The germline gives CDR1 SNHLY, CDR2 FYNNEI. CDR3 in DNA: TGTGCCAGCAACCCGCCTCCGGGGGGTAACACTGAAGCTTTCTTT. Residues: CASNPPPGGNTEAFF.

The rearrangement links TRBV6-5 to TRBJ1-1; possibly TRBD1 for D (6 bases). Germline values: CDR1 MNHEY, CDR2 SVGAGI. CDR3 length: 13 residues. The V gene lost 2 bases and the J gene lost 6 bases, with 10 bases spanning the gap. In DNA, the CDR3 is TGTGCCAGCAGTTACGAGGGGGGGGCTGAAGCTTTCTTT. It codes for CASSYEGGAEAFF.